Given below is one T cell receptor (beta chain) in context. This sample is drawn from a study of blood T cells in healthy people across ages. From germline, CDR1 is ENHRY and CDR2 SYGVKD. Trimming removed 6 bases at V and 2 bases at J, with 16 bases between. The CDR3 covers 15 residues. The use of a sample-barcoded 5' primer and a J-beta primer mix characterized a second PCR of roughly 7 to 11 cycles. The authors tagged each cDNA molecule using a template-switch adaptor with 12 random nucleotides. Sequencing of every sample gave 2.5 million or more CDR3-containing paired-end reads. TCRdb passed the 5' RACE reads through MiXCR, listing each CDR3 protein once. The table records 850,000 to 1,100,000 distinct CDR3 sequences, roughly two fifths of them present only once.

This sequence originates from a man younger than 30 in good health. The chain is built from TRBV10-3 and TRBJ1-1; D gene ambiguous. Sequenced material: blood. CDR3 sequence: CAIRDSQEANTEAFF. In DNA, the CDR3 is TGTGCCATCAGGGACTCTCAGGAGGCAAACACTGAAGCTTTCTTT.